The rows below give T cell receptor beta chains drawn from one sample of a study of tumor-infiltrating lymphocytes in primary liver carcinoma. TCRdb fed the multiplex PCR reads into MiXCR, producing one record per CDR3 protein. This table has approximately 330,000 distinct CDR3 sequences, around 60% appearing once. The sequenced sample was peripheral blood. Receptors originate from a man aged 35-49 years with primary liver carcinoma and hepatitis B virus infection. Each CDR3 is given with its conserved first and last residue. Fields, in order: clone size, J gene, V gene, D gene, CDR3 DNA, CDR3 protein. The D gene is left open where the match is weak. The size field is filled for only some rows; it gives once, few, many or a size class.

abundance: once; j_gene: TRBJ2-1; v_gene: TRBV5-4; d_gene: TRBD1; CDR3nt: TGTGCCGCCACGTGGACAGGACACAGTGAGCAGTTCTTC; CDR3aa: CAATWTGHSEQFF
abundance: many; j_gene: TRBJ1-5; v_gene: TRBV6-5; d_gene: TRBD1; CDR3nt: TGTGCCAGCAGGGAAACGACAGGGGACAATCAGCCCCAGCATTTT; CDR3aa: CASRETTGDNQPQHF
abundance: many; j_gene: TRBJ2-3; v_gene: TRBV6-1; d_gene: TRBD2; CDR3nt: TGTGCCAGCAGTGTGCGGGAGGGAGGGGATACGCAGTATTTT; CDR3aa: CASSVREGGDTQYF
abundance: few; j_gene: TRBJ2-1; v_gene: TRBV2; d_gene: TRBD1; CDR3nt: TGTGCCAGCAGCCGACAGGGGAATGAGCAGTTCTTC; CDR3aa: CASSRQGNEQFF
abundance: many; j_gene: TRBJ2-2; v_gene: TRBV11-3; d_gene: .; CDR3nt: TGTGCCAGCAAAAGCGGCAGCGGCGACACCGGGGAGCTGTTTTTT; CDR3aa: CASKSGSGDTGELFF
abundance: .; j_gene: TRBJ2-3; v_gene: TRBV11-2; d_gene: .; CDR3nt: TGTACCAGCAGTTTAGAGCAGAAAAACACAGATACGCAGTATTTT; CDR3aa: CTSSLEQKNTDTQYF
abundance: .; j_gene: TRBJ1-3; v_gene: TRBV7-9; d_gene: .; CDR3nt: TGTGCCAGCAGACTCGAGGGCGGAAGAAACACCATATATTTT; CDR3aa: CASRLEGGRNTIYF
abundance: .; j_gene: TRBJ2-1; v_gene: TRBV11-3; d_gene: .; CDR3nt: TGTGCCAGCAGCTTAGATGGTGGGGGCCATGAGAAGTTCTTC; CDR3aa: CASSLDGGGHEKFF
abundance: .; j_gene: TRBJ1-1; v_gene: TRBV6-1; d_gene: .; CDR3nt: TGTGCCACCTGGGGGGTCATGAACACTGAAGCTTTCTTT; CDR3aa: CATWGVMNTEAFF
abundance: .; j_gene: TRBJ2-4; v_gene: TRBV20-1; d_gene: TRBD1; CDR3nt: TGCAGTGCTAGGTTGTGGGCAGGGGGCTCTATGAACATTCAGTACTTC; CDR3aa: CSARLWAGGSMNIQYF
abundance: .; j_gene: TRBJ2-2; v_gene: TRBV12-5; d_gene: TRBD2; CDR3nt: TGTGCTAGTGGTTTGTTAGCGGGATCAAACGGGGAGCTGGTTTTT; CDR3aa: CASGLLAGSNGELVF
abundance: .; j_gene: TRBJ1-2; v_gene: TRBV10-3; d_gene: .; CDR3nt: TGTGCCATCAGTGAATCGGGGTTTGAGGGCTACACCTTC; CDR3aa: CAISESGFEGYTF
abundance: .; j_gene: TRBJ2-5; v_gene: TRBV11-3; d_gene: .; CDR3nt: TGTGCCAGCAGCTTAGGGACGGACTTCCAAGAGACCCAGTACTTC; CDR3aa: CASSLGTDFQETQYF
abundance: .; j_gene: TRBJ2-3; v_gene: TRBV11-3; d_gene: .; CDR3nt: TGTGCCAGCAGCTTTGGGCGGGCCCAGGGGACGCAGTATTTT; CDR3aa: CASSFGRAQGTQYF
abundance: .; j_gene: TRBJ1-1; v_gene: TRBV6-5; d_gene: TRBD1; CDR3nt: TGTGCCAGCAGACGTGGGACAGGGGTGGGCACTGAAGCTTTCTTT; CDR3aa: CASRRGTGVGTEAFF
abundance: .; j_gene: TRBJ2-7; v_gene: TRBV6-5; d_gene: TRBD1; CDR3nt: TGTGCCAGCAGTCCGACAGGGGGGGTCTGGGGAGGCGGGTCCTACGAGCAGTACTTC; CDR3aa: CASSPTGGVWGGGSYEQYF
abundance: once; j_gene: TRBJ2-1; v_gene: TRBV11-2; d_gene: .; CDR3nt: TGTGCCAGCAGCCCCCGGACTAACCTGAGTTACAATGAGCAGTTCTTC; CDR3aa: CASSPRTNLSYNEQFF
abundance: .; j_gene: TRBJ2-7; v_gene: TRBV28; d_gene: TRBD1; CDR3nt: TGTGCCAGCAGATCCTATAAATCGGACAGGGTCTACGAGCAGTACTTC; CDR3aa: CASRSYKSDRVYEQYF
abundance: .; j_gene: TRBJ2-3; v_gene: TRBV29-1; d_gene: .; CDR3nt: TGCATCGTTGGCGGGGGACAAGATACGCAGTATTTT; CDR3aa: CIVGGGQDTQYF
abundance: .; j_gene: TRBJ1-5; v_gene: TRBV7-9; d_gene: TRBD1; CDR3nt: TGTGCCAGCAGCATCGAGGGGACAGGGCAGCCCCAGCATTTT; CDR3aa: CASSIEGTGQPQHF
abundance: .; j_gene: TRBJ2-7; v_gene: TRBV11-2; d_gene: .; CDR3nt: TGTGCCAGCAGCTTAGGGGGACTGGCAGGCGAGCAGTACTTC; CDR3aa: CASSLGGLAGEQYF
abundance: once; j_gene: TRBJ2-7; v_gene: TRBV29-1; d_gene: .; CDR3nt: TGCAACGTTGGGGAGACCTACGGGCAGTACTTC; CDR3aa: CNVGETYGQYF
abundance: few; j_gene: TRBJ2-3; v_gene: TRBV5-5; d_gene: .; CDR3nt: TGTGTCAGCAGCTTGGTCGCAGGAAAAACAGATACGCAGTATTTT; CDR3aa: CVSSLVAGKTDTQYF
abundance: many; j_gene: TRBJ1-2; v_gene: TRBV4-3; d_gene: .; CDR3nt: TGCGCCAGCAGCCAAGAGGTCGGAAACTATGGCTACACCTTC; CDR3aa: CASSQEVGNYGYTF
abundance: .; j_gene: TRBJ2-1; v_gene: TRBV12-3/TRBV12-4; d_gene: .; CDR3nt: TGTGCCAGCGAGACGGGGGACGGGCGATACAAAGAGCAGTTCTTC; CDR3aa: CASETGDGRYKEQFF
abundance: few; j_gene: TRBJ2-7; v_gene: TRBV6-2/TRBV6-3; d_gene: .; CDR3nt: TGTGCCAGCAGTTTCTGGGTCGCACCGAGCTCCTACGAGCAGTACTTC; CDR3aa: CASSFWVAPSSYEQYF
abundance: .; j_gene: TRBJ2-3; v_gene: TRBV4-3; d_gene: .; CDR3nt: TGCGCCGGCAGCCAAGATAAGGCGAGCGATAGCACAGATGCGCAGTGTTTT; CDR3aa: CAGSQDKASDSTDAQCF
abundance: few; j_gene: TRBJ2-1; v_gene: TRBV30; d_gene: TRBD1; CDR3nt: TGTGCCTGGAGTGAACAGGGGTTCGGTGAGCAGTTCTTC; CDR3aa: CAWSEQGFGEQFF
abundance: .; j_gene: TRBJ2-5; v_gene: TRBV10-3; d_gene: .; CDR3nt: TGTGCCATCAGTGGTCACCCGGGGGGCCAAGAGACCCACTACTTC; CDR3aa: CAISGHPGGQETHYF
abundance: many; j_gene: TRBJ2-3; v_gene: TRBV6-5; d_gene: .; CDR3nt: TGTGCCAGCAGTTACTCGATTTTCCCCCAGGGAGATACGCAGTATTTT; CDR3aa: CASSYSIFPQGDTQYF
abundance: .; j_gene: TRBJ1-3; v_gene: TRBV28; d_gene: .; CDR3nt: TGTGCCAGCTACGTCTCTGGAGACACCATACATTTT; CDR3aa: CASYVSGDTIHF
abundance: .; j_gene: TRBJ2-5; v_gene: TRBV11-2; d_gene: TRBD2; CDR3nt: TGTGCCATGAGCTTAAGACCAACTAGCGGGAGGGAGACCCAGTACTTC; CDR3aa: CAMSLRPTSGRETQYF
abundance: many; j_gene: TRBJ1-4; v_gene: TRBV29-1; d_gene: .; CDR3nt: TGCAGCGTTGGGAGTCCAGGGGCAACTAATGAAAAACTGTTTTTT; CDR3aa: CSVGSPGATNEKLFF
abundance: few; j_gene: TRBJ2-7; v_gene: TRBV7-9; d_gene: TRBD2; CDR3nt: TGTGCCAGCAGCTTAGGCGCTAGCGGGAGTATCGAGCAGTACTTC; CDR3aa: CASSLGASGSIEQYF
abundance: .; j_gene: TRBJ1-4; v_gene: TRBV11-2; d_gene: .; CDR3nt: TGTGCCAACGGCTCGGGGCAGGGTGATGGTGGCGAAAAACTGTTTTTT; CDR3aa: CANGSGQGDGGEKLFF
abundance: .; j_gene: TRBJ2-2; v_gene: TRBV11-3; d_gene: .; CDR3nt: TGTGCCAGCAGCCTAAATTGGCTCGGGCAGAACACCGGGGAGCTGTTTTTT; CDR3aa: CASSLNWLGQNTGELFF
abundance: .; j_gene: TRBJ1-3; v_gene: TRBV11-2; d_gene: TRBD1; CDR3nt: TGTGCCAGCAGTTTAGGACCGACAGGGAGATATTTT; CDR3aa: CASSLGPTGRYF
abundance: .; j_gene: TRBJ2-7; v_gene: TRBV5-1; d_gene: .; CDR3nt: TGCGCCAGCAGCTCTTTGGAAGGGTCCTACGAGCAGTACTTC; CDR3aa: CASSSLEGSYEQYF
abundance: .; j_gene: TRBJ2-5; v_gene: TRBV11-2; d_gene: .; CDR3nt: TGTGCCATCAGCTTAGTGGGGCAAGAGACCCTGTACTTC; CDR3aa: CAISLVGQETLYF
abundance: .; j_gene: TRBJ2-3; v_gene: TRBV10-3; d_gene: .; CDR3nt: TGTGCCATCAAGGGGGGCCCTCTCACAGATACACGGTATTTT; CDR3aa: CAIKGGPLTDTRYF
abundance: .; j_gene: TRBJ1-1; v_gene: TRBV4-3; d_gene: TRBD1; CDR3nt: TGCGCCAGCAGCCTGGGACACGGGACAGGGGGCACTGGAGCTTTCTTT; CDR3aa: CASSLGHGTGGTGAFF
abundance: .; j_gene: TRBJ2-7; v_gene: TRBV11-2; d_gene: .; CDR3nt: TGTGCCAGCAGCTTAGCACCTAGTGGGAGATTCCACCAGCAGTACTTC; CDR3aa: CASSLAPSGRFHQQYF
abundance: .; j_gene: TRBJ2-5; v_gene: TRBV29-1; d_gene: TRBD2; CDR3nt: TGCAGCGTTGAGACCGACGGGAGGCGCGGAGAGACCCAGTACTTC; CDR3aa: CSVETDGRRGETQYF
abundance: once; j_gene: TRBJ2-1; v_gene: TRBV5-4; d_gene: .; CDR3nt: TGTGCCAGCAGCTCAGTCCAGATGGACGGGAATGAGCAGTTCTTC; CDR3aa: CASSSVQMDGNEQFF
abundance: .; j_gene: TRBJ1-4; v_gene: TRBV4-3; d_gene: .; CDR3nt: TGCGCCAGCATCCAAGATCGGGGTTTTACTAATGAAAAACTGTTTTTC; CDR3aa: CASIQDRGFTNEKLFF
abundance: .; j_gene: TRBJ2-3; v_gene: TRBV11-2; d_gene: TRBD2; CDR3nt: TGTGCCAGCAGCTTACCCAGACTAGCGGAAGTAGGTGATACGCAGTATTTT; CDR3aa: CASSLPRLAEVGDTQYF
abundance: few; j_gene: TRBJ2-1; v_gene: TRBV13; d_gene: TRBD1; CDR3nt: TGTGCCAGCAGCTCGTACAGGGGAAATGAGCAGTTCTTC; CDR3aa: CASSSYRGNEQFF
abundance: .; j_gene: TRBJ1-3; v_gene: TRBV5-5; d_gene: .; CDR3nt: TGTGCCAGCAGCTCAACGCCTCAGGACTCAAGGTTTGCGGGAAGCACCATATATTTT; CDR3aa: CASSSTPQDSRFAGSTIYF
abundance: few; j_gene: TRBJ1-3; v_gene: TRBV5-4; d_gene: .; CDR3nt: TGTGCCAGCAGCCGCGGGAGGGGCTCTGGAAACACCATATATTTT; CDR3aa: CASSRGRGSGNTIYF
abundance: .; j_gene: TRBJ2-7; v_gene: TRBV11-1; d_gene: .; CDR3nt: TGTGCCGGCAGCTTAGGGCCCACCTACGAGCAGTGCTTC; CDR3aa: CAGSLGPTYEQCF
abundance: few; j_gene: TRBJ1-2; v_gene: TRBV28; d_gene: .; CDR3nt: TGTGCCAGCAGTTTTAGGGGCGGCTATGGCTACACCTTC; CDR3aa: CASSFRGGYGYTF
abundance: .; j_gene: TRBJ2-3; v_gene: TRBV4-1; d_gene: .; CDR3nt: TGCGCCAGCAGCATGGGACCCATCACAGATACCCAGTATTTT; CDR3aa: CASSMGPITDTQYF
abundance: .; j_gene: TRBJ2-6; v_gene: TRBV6-5; d_gene: .; CDR3nt: TGTGCCAGCAGTTCCCTTACTCCTGGGGCCAATGTCCTGATTTTC; CDR3aa: CASSSLTPGANVLIF
abundance: many; j_gene: TRBJ2-1; v_gene: TRBV6-2/TRBV6-3; d_gene: .; CDR3nt: TGTGCCAGCAGTGAATCCCAGCGTCAGTCCAATGAGCAGTTCTTC; CDR3aa: CASSESQRQSNEQFF
abundance: .; j_gene: TRBJ1-1; v_gene: TRBV11-1; d_gene: .; CDR3nt: TGTACCAGCAACTTATCGGGGCTTACTGAAGCTTTCTTT; CDR3aa: CTSNLSGLTEAFF